The clone carrying this TCR beta chain occurred many times. The antigen remains undetermined. A quantitative 5'-RACE method, one with molecular barcodes, was used to make TCR beta libraries. One entry per CDR3 protein results from TCRdb running MiXCR on the 5' RACE reads. The table records about 240,000 distinct CDR3 sequences, roughly 8.6% of them present only once. The data are from a study of CD8 T cells in ankylosing spondylitis. Study-level points and caveats: Researchers reportedly found disease-linked clones significantly enriched in matched ankylosing spondylitis synovial fluid. The study identified a TCR beta motif of under ten highly homologous variants that appeared characteristic of ankylosing spondylitis blood.

Trimming cost V 4 bases and J 4 bases, with 16 bases left between them. The germline V gene has CDR1 SGHTA and CDR2 FQGNSA. CDR3 length: 15 residues. The sequenced material came from blood, either unsorted or a sorted T cell fraction (not recorded which). The rearrangement joins TRBV7-2 to TRBJ2-5; TRBD2 might be the D (6 bases). This sequence was found in a male donor with ankylosing spondylitis or in good health (not recorded which). The CDR3, as DNA: TGTGCCAGCAGCTCCCGACTAGAGTCGTCAGAGACCCAGTACTTC. It translates to CASSSRLESSETQYF.